This passage covers 32 T cell receptor beta chains from one sample sequenced in a study of cytomegalovirus exposure and HLA in healthy donors. The PCR made use of 60 Vbeta and 13 Jbeta primers. Method: immunoSEQ multiplex PCR; TCRdb's copy keeps in-frame clones and lacks some. Of approximately 170,000 clones in the sample, less than 85% were seen once. The specimen was PBMCs. Receptors were obtained from a male donor in good health and CMV-seronegative.

This chain connects TRBV30 to TRBJ2-1, with TRBD1 identical over 8 bases. Trimming took 2 bases from V and 12 from J; bases not matched to a gene: 6. In germline, CDR1 is GTSNPN, CDR2 SVGIG (reference sequence). This CDR3 contains 12 residues. This chain's CDR3 is CAWSFSGTGQFF. The CDR3 DNA is TGTGCCTGGAGTTTTTCCGGGACAGGGCAGTTCTTC.

Turning to this clone: Other DNA variants within this sample encode the same CDR3. The rearrangement links TRBV30 to TRBJ2-7; D is unclear. V lost 0 bases to trimming and J lost 4 bases, with 4 bases between them. Germline-derived CDR1 and CDR2 are GTSNPN and SVGIG (reference sequence). CDR3 length equals 11 residues. DNA of the CDR3: TGTGCCTGGAGTGTTCGGTACGAGCAGTACTTC. Translating gives CAWSVRYEQYF.

This clone came up a few times. The chain links TRBV9 to TRBJ2-1, with 11 bases matching TRBD1. Unmatched junction bases numbered 2, after V lost 0 bases and J lost 6 bases. This CDR3 spans 15 amino acids. Germline values: CDR1 SGDLS, CDR2 YYNGEE. The CDR3 bases are TGTGCCAGCAGCGTAGAAGGGACAGGGGGCAATGAGCAGTTCTTC. Translating gives CASSVEGTGGNEQFF.

The chain employs TRBV6-1 and TRBJ1-5; the D is unclear. From germline, CDR1 is MNHNS and CDR2 SASEGT. The germline V and J ends were trimmed by 3 bases and 6 bases, with 9 bases remaining between them. The CDR3 consists of 13 residues. The CDR3 DNA sequence: TGTGCCAGCAGTGACCGGGAGCTTCAGCCCCAGCATTTT. Translating gives CASSDRELQPQHF.

For this clone: Other DNA sequences in this sample translate to the same CDR3. The chain has TRBV5-1 and TRBJ1-1, with 10 bases fitting TRBD1. Unmatched junction bases numbered 1, after V lost 3 bases and J lost 5 bases. The CDR3 runs to 13 residues. The germline gives CDR1 SGHRS, CDR2 YFSETQ. CDR3 nucleotides: TGCGCCAGCAGCTGGACAGGGGGGACTGAAGCTTTCTTT. As protein: CASSWTGGTEAFF.

This chain uses TRBV14 with TRBJ1-4; the D gene is possibly TRBD1 (5 bases). From germline, CDR1 is SGHDN and CDR2 FVKESK. This CDR3 has 15 residues. V was clipped by 2 bases and J by 8 bases, with 15 bases between them. The CDR3 region is CASSQRAGFKEKLFF. The CDR3, as DNA: TGTGCCAGCAGCCAAAGGGCAGGGTTTAAGGAAAAACTGTTTTTT. Together with reference TRBV14 and TRBJ1-4, the CDR3 gives the full variable domain: EAGVTQFPSHSVIEKGQTVTLRCDPISGHDNLYWYRRVMGKEIKFLLHFVKESKQDESGMPNNRFLAERTGGTYSTLKVQPAELEDSGVYFCASSQRAGFKEKLFFGSGTQLSVL.

The rearrangement uses TRBV10-2 and TRBJ1-2; TRBD1 matches 11 bases. The CDR3 contains 13 residues. V gave up 7 bases and J gave up 7 bases; unmatched junction bases: 5. In germline, CDR1 is WSHSY, CDR2 SAAADI. In DNA form, the CDR3 reads TGCGCCAGCACTGGACAGGGGGCGCTTGGCTACACCTTC. Protein: CASTGQGALGYTF.

CDR3 bases: TGTGCCAGCAGTTTAGTGGCGGGTCCGCCAGGGACCCAGTACTTC. It codes for CASSLVAGPPGTQYF. The V and J genes are TRBV27 and TRBJ2-5; TRBD2 might be the D (5 bases). CDR1 and CDR2 from the germline V gene are MNHEY and SMNVEV (reference sequence). The ends were cut back, 2 bases at V and 7 bases at J, with 17 bases in the middle. This CDR3 is built from 15 residues.

This rearrangement joins TRBV7-9 to TRBJ2-2; no reliable D call. V lost 2 bases, J lost 10 bases, and 8 bases lay in between. The CDR3 runs to 12 residues. Germline lookup yields CDR1 SEHNR and CDR2 FQNEAQ (reference sequence). The chain's CDR3 is CASSLLGEELFF. CDR3 nucleotide sequence: TGTGCCAGCAGCTTACTCGGTGAGGAGCTGTTTTTT.

This clone was seen only a few times. Sequence at one end of the junction differs from germline and may be a read error. CDR3 residues: CASSPGTVSRNTIYF. The CDR3 DNA reads as TGTGCCAGCTCACCTGGGACAGTCTCTCGAAACACCATATATTTT. This chain links TRBV18 with TRBJ1-3; 7 bases fit TRBD1. The CDR3 contains 15 residues. Germline assignment: CDR1 KGHSH and CDR2 LQKENI. The entire variable domain, with the rest obtained from reference TRBV18 and TRBJ1-3, is as follows: NAGVMQNPRHLVRRRGQEARLRCSPMKGHSHVYWYRQLPEEGLKFMVYLQKENIIDESGMPKERFSAEFPKEGPSILRIQQVVRGDSAAYFCASSPGTVSRNTIYFGEGSWLTVV.

The chain carries TRBV29-1 and TRBJ2-4, with a tentative D call TRBD2 (5 bases). Germline values: CDR1 SQVTM, CDR2 ANQGSEA. V lost 5 bases and J 9 bases, leaving 14 bases between the germline ends. The CDR3 has 12 amino acids. In DNA, the CDR3 is TGCAGCGTTATGAGGGAGTCGGCCATTCAGTACTTC. Translated, it gives CSVMRESAIQYF.

The chain combines TRBV10-2 with TRBJ2-5; TRBD1 agrees at 8 bases. The J call is in doubt because the DNA end fits TRBJ2-7 better. Germline V gene sequence: CDR1 WSHSY, CDR2 SAAADI. The CDR3 covers 14 residues. Here the CDR3 DNA reads TGCGCCAGCAGAGACGGACAGGGTTTGTCCGAGCAGTACTTC. Protein product: CASRDGQGLSEQYF.

This clone is judged medium-sized. The genes are TRBV6-4 and TRBJ2-3, with 10 bases lining up with TRBD2. Germline values: CDR1 MRHNA, CDR2 SNTAGT. The junction had 3 bases not matched to a gene; V was cut back by 5 bases and J by 1 base. This CDR3 is 15 amino acids long. The CDR3 coding sequence is TGTGCCAGCAGTCACGGGACTAGCGGCACAGATACGCAGTATTTT. Translated, it gives CASSHGTSGTDTQYF.

The V and J genes are TRBV9 and TRBJ2-1; 7 positions match TRBD1. This CDR3 comprises 13 residues. Germline values: CDR1 SGDLS, CDR2 YYNGEE. V trimming: 2 bases; J trimming: 15 bases; junction bases outside the gene matches: 11. In DNA form, the CDR3 reads TGTGCCAGCAGCGTCACCACCGGGACAGAGATGTTCTTC. Its protein is CASSVTTGTEMFF.

This chain connects TRBV5-1 to TRBJ2-5, with D perhaps TRBD2 (5 bases). CDR1 is SGHRS and CDR2 is YFSETQ in the germline V gene. V dropped 0 bases and J dropped 2 bases, with 8 bases sitting between them. The CDR3 loop spans 14 amino acids. CDR3 residues: CASSLAGKQETQYF. The DNA for the CDR3 is TGCGCCAGCAGCTTGGCCGGGAAACAAGAGACCCAGTACTTC.

The chain couples TRBV30 to TRBJ2-5, with 8 positions matching TRBD2. The DNA end lines up better with TRBJ2-7; the J call may be wrong. This CDR3 is built from 16 residues. Germline CDR1 reads GTSNPN; CDR2 reads SVGIG (reference sequence). The CDR3 DNA reads TGTGCCTGGACCCCTGGCGGAGCGGGAGTCCCCCACGAGCAGTACTTC. Its translation is CAWTPGGAGVPHEQYF.

This clone was counted a few times. V gene TRBV25-1 combines with J gene TRBJ2-1; unclear D gene. Germline values: CDR1 MGHDK, CDR2 SYGVNS. V lost 4 bases and J lost 7, with 11 bases in between. This CDR3 spans 13 amino acids. The CDR3, as DNA: TGTGCCAGCAGTGCGACACTCGATAATGAGCAGTTCTTC. Its protein product is CASSATLDNEQFF.

The chain links TRBV7-3 to TRBJ2-7, with D possibly matching TRBD2 (6 bases). Germline V lookup: CDR1 SGHTA, CDR2 FQGTGA. The V end lost 5 bases, the J end lost 6 bases, and 20 bases lay between the germline ends. The length of the CDR3 is 15 residues. The CDR3 reads CASSRDSSPRSEQYF. CDR3 DNA: TGTGCCAGCAGCCGGGACTCCTCCCCGCGCTCCGAGCAGTACTTC. The variable domain in full, with the rest retrieved from reference TRBV7-3 and TRBJ2-7, is GAGVSQTPSNKVTEKGKYVELRCDPISGHTALYWYRQSLGQGPEFLIYFQGTGAADDSGLPNDRFFAVRPEGSVSTLKIQRTERGDSAVYLCASSRDSSPRSEQYFGPGTRLTVT.

Only a few counts were recorded for this clone. V gene TRBV11-3 combines with J gene TRBJ1-1; weak D call: TRBD1 (6 bases). This CDR3 spans 15 amino acids. The germline gives CDR1 SGHNT, CDR2 YENEEA. V was clipped by 1 base and J by 1 base, with 10 bases between them. DNA for the CDR3: TGTGCCAGCAGCTTAGTTGGGACACCGAACACTGAAGCTTTCTTT. This codes for CASSLVGTPNTEAFF.

V usage is TRBV6-5 and J usage is TRBJ2-5; no definite D call. This CDR3 has 13 residues. Germline CDR1 MNHEY, CDR2 SVGAGI. Deletions cut 2 bases from V and 2 bases from J, with 6 bases between. CDR3 sequence (DNA): TGTGCCAGCAGTTACGGCAGACAAGAGACCCAGTACTTC. This sequence encodes CASSYGRQETQYF.

J is TRBJ2-7 and V is TRBV19; possible D gene TRBD1, 5 bases. V shed 2 bases and J shed 6 bases, with 14 bases lying between them. The CDR3 length is 14 residues. The germline V gene has CDR1 LNHDA and CDR2 SQIVND (reference sequence). The CDR3 reads CASSITGAPSEQYF. CDR3 coding DNA: TGTGCCAGTAGTATAACAGGTGCCCCTTCCGAGCAGTACTTC.

This chain uses TRBV4-3 with TRBJ2-3, with D unresolved. The germline V gene encodes CDR1 LGHNA and CDR2 YSLEER. The CDR3 runs to 15 residues. Deletions cut 0 bases from V and 1 base from J, with 8 bases between. This CDR3 reads CASSQEFGGTDTQYF. Written as DNA, the CDR3 is TGCGCCAGCAGCCAAGAATTCGGTGGCACAGATACGCAGTATTTT.

V and J are TRBV28 and TRBJ1-1, with 9 nucleotides matching TRBD1. V shed 7 bases, J shed 11 bases, and the junction held 14 bases outside the gene matches. This CDR3 is built from 14 residues. Germline CDR1 reads MDHEN; CDR2 reads SYDVKM. In DNA form, the CDR3 reads TGTGCCAGCACCTTGATTCCGGGACAGGGCACTGCTTTCTTT. Translating gives CASTLIPGQGTAFF.

This clone was recorded only once. V usage is TRBV6-1 and J usage is TRBJ1-6; D ambiguous. Germline V gene lookup returns CDR1 MNHNS and CDR2 SASEGT. This CDR3 has 19 residues. Trimming removed 3 bases at V and 0 bases at J, with 18 bases between. The CDR3, as DNA: TGTGCCAGCAGTGATATGCGGGCCCGACGGGGCTCCTATAATTCACCCCTCCACTTT. Translation gives CASSDMRARRGSYNSPLHF.

This chain joins TRBV30 and TRBJ1-2; no clear D gene. The germline V and J ends were trimmed by 0 bases and 7 bases, with 9 bases remaining between them. Germline values: CDR1 GTSNPN, CDR2 SVGIG (reference sequence). This CDR3 has 12 amino acids. The CDR3 sequence is CAWSVVLPGYTF. The CDR3 region has the DNA TGTGCCTGGAGTGTGGTACTCCCTGGCTACACCTTC.

The chain carries TRBV14 and TRBJ2-2; D remains ambiguous. CDR3 length: 14 amino acids. The V gene's germline CDR1 is SGHDN and CDR2 FVKESK. Deletions cut 1 base from V and 6 bases from J, with 9 bases between. Here the CDR3 DNA reads TGTGCCAGCAGCCAAGTAGTGCGTGCCGGGGAGCTGTTTTTT. This sequence encodes CASSQVVRAGELFF.

V gene TRBV27 combines with J gene TRBJ2-4, with 7 bases lining up with TRBD2. Losses at the gene ends were 5 bases for V and 7 bases for J; bases not matched to a gene: 17. CDR1 is MNHEY, CDR2 SMNVEV, per germline (reference sequence). CDR3 length: 17 amino acids. CDR3 loop: CASSGGGWRGGFNIQYF. The CDR3 nucleotides are TGTGCCAGCAGTGGGGGGGGGTGGCGGGGAGGGTTTAACATTCAGTACTTC.

This chain uses TRBV5-1 with TRBJ2-2; a possible D gene is TRBD2 (6 bases). The CDR3 loop spans 15 amino acids. V lost 0 bases to trimming and J lost 3 bases, with 9 bases between them. The germline V gene encodes CDR1 SGHRS and CDR2 YFSETQ. CDR3: CASSLAGEHTGELFF. The CDR3 DNA reads TGCGCCAGCAGCTTGGCGGGGGAACACACCGGGGAGCTGTTTTTT.

The J gene is TRBJ2-7, the V gene TRBV7-6; TRBD2 matches at 11 bases. V lost 5 bases, J lost 3 bases, and 3 bases stayed unmatched. Germline CDR1 is SGHVS and CDR2 is FNYEAQ. The CDR3 spans 14 residues. CDR3 bases: TGTGCCAGCAGCGCCGGGACTAGCGGCTACGAGCAGTACTTC. This gives the protein CASSAGTSGYEQYF.

This clone was detected only once. The V and J genes are TRBV28 and TRBJ2-7; TRBD2 agrees at 9 bases. The germline V gene encodes CDR1 MDHEN and CDR2 SYDVKM. This CDR3 contains 17 residues. V lost 2 bases and J lost 0; bases outside the gene matches: 8. CDR3 residues: CASSLIPASGNSYEQYF. CDR3 coding DNA: TGTGCCAGCAGTTTAATCCCCGCTAGCGGGAACTCCTACGAGCAGTACTTC.

This chain joins TRBV11-2 and TRBJ2-5; D ambiguous. V gave up 1 base and J gave up 5 bases, with 14 bases separating them. The germline CDR1 and CDR2 sequences are SGHAT and FQNNGV. The CDR3 length is 15 residues. The CDR3 DNA sequence: TGTGCCAGCAGCTTAGGATCGGGTCTCCGGGAGACCCAGTACTTC. This codes for CASSLGSGLRETQYF.

This clone was seen only a few times. One junction end does not reproduce the germline sequence, and a read error may be involved. The rearrangement joins TRBV7-9 to TRBJ1-4; TRBD1 is a possible D gene (6 bases). The CDR3 extends over 14 amino acids. Looked up from germline, CDR1 is SEHNR and CDR2 is FQNEAQ (reference sequence). The CDR3 reads CSSSSTEGGGSLFF. CDR3 DNA sequence: TGTTCCAGCAGCTCAACGGAGGGGGGGGGTAGCCTGTTTTTT.